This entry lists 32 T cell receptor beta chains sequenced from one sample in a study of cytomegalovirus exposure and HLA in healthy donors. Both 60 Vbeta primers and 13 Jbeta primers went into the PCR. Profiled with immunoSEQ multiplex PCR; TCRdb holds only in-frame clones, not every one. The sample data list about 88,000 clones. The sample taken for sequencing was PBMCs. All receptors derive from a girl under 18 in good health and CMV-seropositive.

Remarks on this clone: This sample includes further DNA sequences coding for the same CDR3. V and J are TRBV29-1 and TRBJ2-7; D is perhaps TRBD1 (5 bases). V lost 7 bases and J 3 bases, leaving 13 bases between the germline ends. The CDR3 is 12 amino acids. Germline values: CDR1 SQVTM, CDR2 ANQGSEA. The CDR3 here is CSALRGLYEQYF. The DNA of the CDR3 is TGCAGCGCCCTAAGGGGCCTCTACGAGCAGTACTTC.

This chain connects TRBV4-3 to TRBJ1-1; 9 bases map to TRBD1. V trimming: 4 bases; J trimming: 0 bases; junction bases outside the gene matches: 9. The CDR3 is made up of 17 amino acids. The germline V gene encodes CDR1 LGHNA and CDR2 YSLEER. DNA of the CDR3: TGCGCCAGCAGCCCTTCCGGGACAGGGTACATGAACACTGAAGCTTTCTTT. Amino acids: CASSPSGTGYMNTEAFF.

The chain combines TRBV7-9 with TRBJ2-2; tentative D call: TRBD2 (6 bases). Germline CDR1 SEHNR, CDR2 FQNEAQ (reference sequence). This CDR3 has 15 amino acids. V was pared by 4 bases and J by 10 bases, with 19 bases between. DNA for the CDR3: TGTGCCAGCAGCTACCCCGTGGGAGGTCTTGAGGAGCTGTTTTTT. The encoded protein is CASSYPVGGLEELFF. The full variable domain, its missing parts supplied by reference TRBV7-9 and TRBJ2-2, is DTGVSQNPRHKITKRGQNVTFRCDPISEHNRLYWYRQTLGQGPEFLTYFQNEAQLEKSRLLSDRFSAERPKGSFSTLEIQRTEQGDSAMYLCASSYPVGGLEELFFGEGSRLTVL.

Here the CDR3 DNA reads TGTGCCAGCAGCTCCCACTCGAACACTGAAGCTTTCTTT. This encodes CASSSHSNTEAFF. V is TRBV6-6 and J is TRBJ1-1, with D hard to call. The V gene's germline CDR1 is MNHNY and CDR2 SVGAGI (reference sequence). With 6 bases removed from V and 1 base from J, the gap between germline ends came to 9 bases. CDR3 size: 13 residues.

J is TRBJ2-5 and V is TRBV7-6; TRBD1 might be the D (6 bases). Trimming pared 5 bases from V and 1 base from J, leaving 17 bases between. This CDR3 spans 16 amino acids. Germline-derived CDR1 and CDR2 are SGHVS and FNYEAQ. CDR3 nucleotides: TGTGCCAGCAGCCCCCCCCGGGGCAGGGGCCAAGAGACCCAGTACTTC. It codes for CASSPPRGRGQETQYF. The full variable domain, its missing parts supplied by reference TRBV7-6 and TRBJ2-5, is GAGVSQSPRYKVTKRGQDVALRCDPISGHVSLYWYRQALGQGPEFLTYFNYEAQQDKSGLPNDRFSAERPEGSISTLTIQRTEQRDSAMYRCASSPPRGRGQETQYFGPGTRLLVL.

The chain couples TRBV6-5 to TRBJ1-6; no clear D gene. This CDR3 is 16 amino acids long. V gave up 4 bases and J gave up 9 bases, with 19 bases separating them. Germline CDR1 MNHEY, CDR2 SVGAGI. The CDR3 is CASSSIGRTPGSPLHF. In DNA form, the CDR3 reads TGTGCCAGCAGTTCTATCGGACGGACTCCCGGTTCACCCCTCCACTTT.

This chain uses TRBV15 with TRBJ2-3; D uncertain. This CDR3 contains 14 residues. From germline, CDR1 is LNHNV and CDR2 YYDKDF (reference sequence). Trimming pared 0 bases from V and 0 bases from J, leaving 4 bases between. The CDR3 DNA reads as TGTGCCACCAGCAGAGAACAGAGCACAGATACGCAGTATTTT. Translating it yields CATSREQSTDTQYF. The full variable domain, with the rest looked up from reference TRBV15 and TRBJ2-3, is DAMVIQNPRYQVTQFGKPVTLSCSQTLNHNVMYWYQQKSSQAPKLLFHYYDKDFNNEADTPDNFQSRRPNTSFCFLDIRSPGLGDTAMYLCATSREQSTDTQYFGPGTRLTVL.

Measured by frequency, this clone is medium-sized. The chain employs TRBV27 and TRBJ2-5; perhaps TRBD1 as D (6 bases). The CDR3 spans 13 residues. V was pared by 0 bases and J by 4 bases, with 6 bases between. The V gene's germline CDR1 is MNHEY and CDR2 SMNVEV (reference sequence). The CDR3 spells CASSLSGGETQYF. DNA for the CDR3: TGTGCCAGCAGTTTATCAGGGGGAGAGACCCAGTACTTC.

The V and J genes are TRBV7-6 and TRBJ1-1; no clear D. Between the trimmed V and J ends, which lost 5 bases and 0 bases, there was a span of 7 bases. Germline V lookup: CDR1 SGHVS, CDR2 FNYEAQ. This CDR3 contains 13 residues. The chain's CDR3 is CASSLTVNTEAFF. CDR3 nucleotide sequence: TGTGCCAGCAGCCTCACGGTGAACACTGAAGCTTTCTTT.

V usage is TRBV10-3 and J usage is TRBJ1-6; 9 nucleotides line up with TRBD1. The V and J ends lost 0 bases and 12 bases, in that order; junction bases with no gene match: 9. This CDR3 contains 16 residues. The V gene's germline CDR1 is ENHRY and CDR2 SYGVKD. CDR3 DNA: TGTGCCATCAGTGAGTCACCGGGACAGGGAGAGGTACCCCTCCACTTT. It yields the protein CAISESPGQGEVPLHF.

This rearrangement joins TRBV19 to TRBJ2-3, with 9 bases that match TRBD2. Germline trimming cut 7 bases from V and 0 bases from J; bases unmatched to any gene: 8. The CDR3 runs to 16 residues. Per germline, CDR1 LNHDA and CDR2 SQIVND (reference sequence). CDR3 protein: CASTQSGGYSTDTQYF. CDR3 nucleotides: TGTGCCAGTACCCAGAGCGGGGGGTATAGCACAGATACGCAGTATTTT.

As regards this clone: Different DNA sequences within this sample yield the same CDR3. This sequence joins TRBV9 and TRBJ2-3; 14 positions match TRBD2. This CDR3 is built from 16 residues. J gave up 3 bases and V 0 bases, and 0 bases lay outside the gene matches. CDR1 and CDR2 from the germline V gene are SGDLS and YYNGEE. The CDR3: CASSVGTSGGTDTQYF. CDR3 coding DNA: TGTGCCAGCAGCGTAGGGACTAGCGGGGGGACAGATACGCAGTATTTT.

Here the CDR3 reads CASRTEGEGRREKLFF. In DNA, the CDR3 is TGTGCCAGCAGGACGGAGGGGGAGGGTAGGCGAGAAAAACTGTTTTTT. V usage is TRBV25-1 and J usage is TRBJ1-4, with D perhaps matching TRBD1 (6 bases). Germline V gene data show CDR1 as MGHDK and CDR2 as SYGVNS. V was trimmed by 6 bases and J by 8 bases, leaving 22 bases between them. The CDR3 is 16 residues long. The variable domain in full, completed from reference TRBV25-1 and TRBJ1-4, reads EADIYQTPRYLVIGTGKKITLECSQTMGHDKMYWYQQDPGMELHLIHYSYGVNSTEKGDLSSESTVSRIRTEHFPLTLESARPSHTSQYLCASRTEGEGRREKLFFGSGTQLSVL.

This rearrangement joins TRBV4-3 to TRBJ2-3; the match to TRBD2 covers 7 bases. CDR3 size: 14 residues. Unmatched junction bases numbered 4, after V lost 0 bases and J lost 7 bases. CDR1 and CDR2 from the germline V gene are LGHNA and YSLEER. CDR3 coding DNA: TGCGCCAGCAGCCAAGATAGCGGGCCCTATACGCAGTATTTT. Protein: CASSQDSGPYTQYF.

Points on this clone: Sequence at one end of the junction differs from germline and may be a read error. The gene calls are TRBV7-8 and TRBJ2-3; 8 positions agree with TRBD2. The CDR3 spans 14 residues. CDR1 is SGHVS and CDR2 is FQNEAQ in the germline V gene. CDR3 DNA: TGTGCCAGCAGCCTAGCGGGCCTCACAGATACGCAGTATTTT. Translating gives CASSLAGLTDTQYF.

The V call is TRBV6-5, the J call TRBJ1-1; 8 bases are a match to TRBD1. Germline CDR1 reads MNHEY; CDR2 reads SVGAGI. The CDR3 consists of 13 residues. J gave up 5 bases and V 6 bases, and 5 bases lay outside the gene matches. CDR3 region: CASRAGGGTEAFF. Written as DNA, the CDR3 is TGTGCCAGCAGGGCAGGGGGCGGGACTGAAGCTTTCTTT.

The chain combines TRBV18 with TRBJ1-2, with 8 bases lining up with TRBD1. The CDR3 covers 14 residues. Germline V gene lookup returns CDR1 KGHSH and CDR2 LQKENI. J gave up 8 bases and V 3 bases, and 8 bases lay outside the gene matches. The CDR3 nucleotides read TGTGCCAGCTCACCGACGGGACAGGAGGTCGGCTACACCTTC. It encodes CASSPTGQEVGYTF.

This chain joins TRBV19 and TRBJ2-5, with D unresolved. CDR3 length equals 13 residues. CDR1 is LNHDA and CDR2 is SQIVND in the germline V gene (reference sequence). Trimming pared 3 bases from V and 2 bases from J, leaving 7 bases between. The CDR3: CASSMRRQETQYF. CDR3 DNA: TGTGCCAGTAGTATGCGGCGGCAAGAGACCCAGTACTTC.

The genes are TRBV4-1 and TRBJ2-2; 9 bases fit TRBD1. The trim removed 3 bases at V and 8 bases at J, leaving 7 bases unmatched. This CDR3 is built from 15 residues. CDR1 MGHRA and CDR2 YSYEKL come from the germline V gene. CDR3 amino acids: CASSHGQGMVGELFF. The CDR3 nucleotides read TGCGCCAGCAGCCACGGACAGGGGATGGTTGGGGAGCTGTTTTTT.

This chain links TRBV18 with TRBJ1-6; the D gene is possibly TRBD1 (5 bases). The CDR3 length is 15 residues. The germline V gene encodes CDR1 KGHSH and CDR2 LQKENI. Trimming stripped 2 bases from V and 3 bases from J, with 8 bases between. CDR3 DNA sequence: TGTGCCAGCTCACCAGGTCAGGGCTATAATTCACCCCTCCACTTT. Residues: CASSPGQGYNSPLHF.

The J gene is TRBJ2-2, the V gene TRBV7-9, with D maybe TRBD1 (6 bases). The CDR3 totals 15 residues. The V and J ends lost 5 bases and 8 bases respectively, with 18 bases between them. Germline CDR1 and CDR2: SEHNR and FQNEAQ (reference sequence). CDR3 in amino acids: CASSETGRVAGELFF. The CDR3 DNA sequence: TGTGCCAGCAGCGAAACAGGGCGAGTAGCTGGGGAGCTGTTTTTT.

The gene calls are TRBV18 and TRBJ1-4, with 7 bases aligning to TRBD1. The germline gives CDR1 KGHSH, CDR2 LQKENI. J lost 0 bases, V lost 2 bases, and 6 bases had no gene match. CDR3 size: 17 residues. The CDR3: CASSPTGDPATNEKLFF. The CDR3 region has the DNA TGTGCCAGCTCACCAACAGGGGATCCGGCAACTAATGAAAAACTGTTTTTT.

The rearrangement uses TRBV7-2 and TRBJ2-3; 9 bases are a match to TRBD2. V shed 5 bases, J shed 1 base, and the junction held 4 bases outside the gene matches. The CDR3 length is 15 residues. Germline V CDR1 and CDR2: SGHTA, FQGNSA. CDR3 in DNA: TGTGCCAGCAGCGCGCGGGGGGGCCGCACAGATACGCAGTATTTT. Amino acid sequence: CASSARGGRTDTQYF.

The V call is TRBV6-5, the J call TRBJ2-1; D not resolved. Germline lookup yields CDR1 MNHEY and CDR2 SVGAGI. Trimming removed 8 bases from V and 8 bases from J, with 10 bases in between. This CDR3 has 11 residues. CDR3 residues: CASHGRDEQFF. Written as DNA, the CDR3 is TGTGCCAGCCATGGGCGCGATGAGCAGTTCTTC.

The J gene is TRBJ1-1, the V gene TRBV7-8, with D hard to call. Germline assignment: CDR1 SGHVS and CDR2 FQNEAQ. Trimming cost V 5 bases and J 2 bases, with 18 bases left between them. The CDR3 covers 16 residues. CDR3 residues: CASSPSLQQRNTEAFF. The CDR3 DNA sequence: TGTGCCAGCAGCCCTAGCTTACAACAGAGAAACACTGAAGCTTTCTTT.

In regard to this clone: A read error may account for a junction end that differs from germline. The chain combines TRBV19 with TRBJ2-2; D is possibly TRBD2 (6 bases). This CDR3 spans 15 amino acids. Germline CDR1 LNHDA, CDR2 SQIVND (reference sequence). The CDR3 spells CASSKPGANTGELFF. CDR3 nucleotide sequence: TGTGCCAGCAGTAAACCGGGGGCGAACACCGGGGAGCTGTTTTTT.

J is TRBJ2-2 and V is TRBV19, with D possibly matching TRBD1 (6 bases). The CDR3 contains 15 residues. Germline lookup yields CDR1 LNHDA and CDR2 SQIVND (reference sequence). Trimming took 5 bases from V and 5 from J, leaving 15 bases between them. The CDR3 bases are TGTGCCAGTAGTCACTTACAGGGCTCAACCGGGGAGCTGTTTTTT. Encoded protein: CASSHLQGSTGELFF.

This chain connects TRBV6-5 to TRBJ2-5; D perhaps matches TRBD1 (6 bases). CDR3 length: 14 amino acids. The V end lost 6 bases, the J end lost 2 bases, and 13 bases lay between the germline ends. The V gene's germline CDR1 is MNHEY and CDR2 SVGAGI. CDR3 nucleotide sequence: TGTGCCAGCAGACGCCCCGGGACACAAGAGACCCAGTACTTC. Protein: CASRRPGTQETQYF.

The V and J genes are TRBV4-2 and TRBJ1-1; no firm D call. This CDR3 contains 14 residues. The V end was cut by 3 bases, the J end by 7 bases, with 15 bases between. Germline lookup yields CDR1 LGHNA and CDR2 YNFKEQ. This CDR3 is CASSQATEAVEAFF. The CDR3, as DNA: TGTGCCAGCAGCCAGGCCACGGAGGCGGTTGAAGCTTTCTTT.

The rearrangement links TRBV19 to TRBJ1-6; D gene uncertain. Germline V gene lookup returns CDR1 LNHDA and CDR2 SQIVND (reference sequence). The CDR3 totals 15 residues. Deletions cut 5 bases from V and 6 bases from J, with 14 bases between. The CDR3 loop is CASSPHGGVNSPLHF. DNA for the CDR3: TGTGCCAGTAGTCCCCATGGCGGAGTTAATTCACCCCTCCACTTT. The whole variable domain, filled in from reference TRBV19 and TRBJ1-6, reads DGGITQSPKYLFRKEGQNVTLSCEQNLNHDAMYWYRQDPGQGLRLIYYSQIVNDFQKGDIAEGYSVSREKKESFPLTVTSAQKNPTAFYLCASSPHGGVNSPLHFGNGTRLTVT.

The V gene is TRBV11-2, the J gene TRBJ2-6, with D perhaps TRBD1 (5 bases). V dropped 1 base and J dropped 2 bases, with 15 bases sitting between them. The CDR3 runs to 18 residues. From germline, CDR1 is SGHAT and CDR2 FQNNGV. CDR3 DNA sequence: TGTGCCAGCAGCTTAGTGGCAGGGAACCTGGCTGGGGCCAACGTCCTGACTTTC. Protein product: CASSLVAGNLAGANVLTF.

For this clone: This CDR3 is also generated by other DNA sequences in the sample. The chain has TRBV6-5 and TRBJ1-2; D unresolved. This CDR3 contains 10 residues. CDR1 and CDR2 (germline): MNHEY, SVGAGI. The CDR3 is CATQEGGYTF. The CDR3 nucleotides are TGTGCAACCCAGGAGGGAGGCTACACCTTC.